This T cell receptor beta chain was identified during a study of blood T cell repertoires in COVID-19. Study-level background: Material from acute and convalescent COVID-19 was sourced from the United States, Italy and Spain. From T cells, B-cell-depleted T cells, or PBMCs came the material, which was cDNA or gDNA.

This clone showed up just a few times. Per the original data handling: Nucleated cell number was recorded as an estimate derived from reference gene primer amplification. Measured with immunoSEQ multiplex PCR; TCRdb has only the in-frame clones, and not every one. D and trimming come from the DNA, and the V and J calls and clone size come from that table. The sample gives about 200,000 clones, around three quarters of which show up once; less than 7% is in the top ten. With 3 bases clipped from V and 8 bases from J, the junction kept 11 bases outside the gene matches. The CDR3 spans 15 residues. Looked up from germline, CDR1 is SGHRS and CDR2 is YFSETQ.

Sequences were obtained from peripheral blood. The J gene is TRBJ1-2, the V gene TRBV5-1, with 9 positions matching TRBD1. This clonotype originated in a woman aged 70 to 79 with acute or convalescent COVID-19. CDR3 protein: CASSWGQGAVEGYTF. The CDR3 DNA sequence: TGCGCCAGCAGCTGGGGACAGGGCGCCGTAGAGGGCTACACCTTC. The full variable domain, with the rest looked up from reference TRBV5-1 and TRBJ1-2, is KAGVTQTPRYLIKTRGQQVTLSCSPISGHRSVSWYQQTPGQGLQFLFEYFSETQRNKGNFPGRFSGRQFSNSRSEMNVSTLELGDSALYLCASSWGQGAVEGYTFGSGTRLTVV.